The subject of this entry is one T cell receptor beta chain. Its antigen is currently not known. It has no much larger one-base neighbor in the sample; base qualities were not kept. This entry belongs to a study of CD4 T cells in relation to SARS-CoV-2 and coronaviruses listed by TCRdb under 2021. With respect to the entire study: In the ViraFEST assay, PBMCs were cultured with antigen for less than eleven days, after which TCR beta CDR3s were sequenced to identify clonal expansions specific to the antigen. A median age of approximately 37 years, with a range of about 21 to 72 years, was recorded for the full convalescent cohort of around 12 patients. Patient-derived lymphoblastoid cell lines were used to map the HLA restriction of shared crossreactive spike epitopes. The Adaptive Biotechnologies TCR-sequencing kit was used to sequence samples from a few pre-COVID donors and the naive versus memory experiments, whereas other data were Illumina-based. Expansion assays from other donors in the study were sequenced with a different, Illumina-based TCR-beta assay. The approximately 12 convalescent patients included 8 males and 4 females; two subjects were Hispanic. Memory CD4+ T cell crossreactivity between SARS-CoV-2 and common cold coronavirus spike proteins was assessed at the TCR clonotype level in the study.

To separate naive from memory CD4+ T cells, cryopreserved PBMCs first underwent CD4 enrichment and then EasySep naive CD4+ T cell enrichment. For around ten days, about 10^5 sorted naive or memory CD4+ T cells were cultured together with CEF peptides and T cell-depleted PBMCs at a 1:1 ratio. In general, every peptide culture condition was set up in three replicate wells. PBMCs were isolated from leukapheresis product or whole blood by Ficoll-Paque PLUS gradient centrifugation. PBMCs were either cryopreserved at -140 degrees C or used fresh in the expansion assay. The QIAamp Micro DNA Kit was used to extract genomic DNA from the CD4+ T cells. General findings and caveats noted by the study authors: Significantly weaker SARS-CoV-2-driven expansion was shown by crossreactive clones than by monoreactive clones, consistent with antigenic imprinting. Sequencing of naive versus memory cells indicated that the assay detects memory recall responses, not primary responses primed during culture. Small numbers of patients and of tested TCRs were a limitation of the study. Because the crossreactivity analysis focused on spike protein, crossreactivity against other viral proteins was not assessed. Pre-pandemic and post-infection samples were not both contributed by any donor, so tracing of the source of pre-existing responses was limited. Memory CD4+ clonotypes crossrecognizing SARS-CoV-2 and at least one common cold coronavirus spike were found in 60% to 70% of donors.

CEF-cultured naive and memory CD4+ T cell DNA received survey-level immunoSEQ TCR-beta sequencing. On the authors' methods: Preprocessing removed nonproductive sequences and CDR3s not starting with C, not ending with F or W, or shorter than 7 amino acids. Antigen-specific clonotypes were called with the MANAFEST web app, based on expansion relative to reference and other culture wells. A clone counted as positive if significantly expanded in 2 of 3 replicate wells versus the reference culture at FDR below 0.05. To be called positive, a clone also had to show significant expansion compared with every other tandem well and an odds ratio greater than 5. Cultured and uncultured naive and memory CD4+ repertoires were searched for CDR3s previously identified as spike- and CEF-reactive. CDR3 homology was quantified as pairwise Levenshtein distance, calculated with the stringdist R package after three terminal residues were trimmed from each end. TCRdb provides this immuneACCESS table in a form limited to in-frame rearrangements. Some clones are lacking; in checked studies, under half of them reflect an unresolved V gene, and why the rest are absent is not known. Clonal size and the V and J genes are those of that table, whereas D and trimming came from the DNA. For this sample the table gives around 45,000 clones, of which about four fifths were detected only once. The top ten hold 1.4% to 1.5% of the sample.

The CDR3 contains 16 residues, cysteine and phenylalanine counted. The DNA shown is the 48-base CDR3, in frame from base 1. V ends up 5 bases short and J 1 base short, with an unmatched junction base count of 7. As encoded in the germline V gene (reference sequence), CDR1 is SEHNR while CDR2 is FQNEAQ. The clonotype originates from an adult with COVID-19. The chain was built from TRBV7-9 and TRBJ2-1, and 8 junction bases match TRBD2. The material sequenced was naive CD4+ T cells from PBMCs, cultured in vitro. Interpreted using the paper, the cell subset or site label stands for: naive CD4+ T cells isolated by negative enrichment. Read as DNA, the sequence is TGTGCCAGCAGCCCACGACTAGCGAAATCCTACAATGAGCAGTTCTTC. It encodes CASSPRLAKSYNEQFF.